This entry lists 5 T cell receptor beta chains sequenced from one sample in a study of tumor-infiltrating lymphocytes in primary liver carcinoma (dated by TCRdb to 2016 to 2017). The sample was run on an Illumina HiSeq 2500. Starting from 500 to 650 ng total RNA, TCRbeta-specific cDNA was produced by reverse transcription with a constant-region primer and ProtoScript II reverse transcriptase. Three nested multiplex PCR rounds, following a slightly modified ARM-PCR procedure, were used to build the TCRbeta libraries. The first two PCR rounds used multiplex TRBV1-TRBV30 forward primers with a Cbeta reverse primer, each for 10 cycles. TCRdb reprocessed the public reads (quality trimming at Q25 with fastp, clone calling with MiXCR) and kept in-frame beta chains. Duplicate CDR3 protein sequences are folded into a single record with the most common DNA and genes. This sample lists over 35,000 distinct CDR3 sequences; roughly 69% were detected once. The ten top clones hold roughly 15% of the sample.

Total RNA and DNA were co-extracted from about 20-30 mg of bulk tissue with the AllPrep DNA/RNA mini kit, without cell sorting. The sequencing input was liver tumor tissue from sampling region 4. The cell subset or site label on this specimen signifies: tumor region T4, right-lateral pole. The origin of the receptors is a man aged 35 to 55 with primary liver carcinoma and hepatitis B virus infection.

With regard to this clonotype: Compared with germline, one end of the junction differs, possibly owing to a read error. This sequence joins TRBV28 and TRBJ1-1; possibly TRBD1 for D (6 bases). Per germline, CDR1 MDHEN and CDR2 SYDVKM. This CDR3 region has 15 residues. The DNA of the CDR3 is TGTGCCAGCAGTTTAATACAGGGACGAAACACTGAAGCTTTATTT. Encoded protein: CASSLIQGRNTEALF. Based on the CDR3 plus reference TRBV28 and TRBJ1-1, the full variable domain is DVKVTQSSRYLVKRTGEKVFLECVQDMDHENMFWYRQDPGLGLRLIYFSYDVKMKEKGDIPEGYSVSREKKERFSLILESASTNQTSMYLCASSLIQGRNTEALFGQGTRLTVV.

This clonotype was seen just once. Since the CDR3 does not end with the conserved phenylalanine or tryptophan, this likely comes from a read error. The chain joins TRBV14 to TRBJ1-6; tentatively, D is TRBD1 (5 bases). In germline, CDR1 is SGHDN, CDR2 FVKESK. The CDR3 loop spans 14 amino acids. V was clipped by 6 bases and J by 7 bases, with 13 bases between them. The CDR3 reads CASSHSGQNSPLHS. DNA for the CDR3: TGTGCCAGCAGTCACTCAGGGCAAAATTCACCCCTCCACTCT.

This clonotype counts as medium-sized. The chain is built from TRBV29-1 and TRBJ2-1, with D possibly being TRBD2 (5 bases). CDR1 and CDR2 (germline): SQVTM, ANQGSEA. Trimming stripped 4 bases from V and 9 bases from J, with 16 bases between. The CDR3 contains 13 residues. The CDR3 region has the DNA TGCAGCGTTGTCTGGGCCCAGAGCGGTGAGCAGTTCTTC. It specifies CSVVWAQSGEQFF.

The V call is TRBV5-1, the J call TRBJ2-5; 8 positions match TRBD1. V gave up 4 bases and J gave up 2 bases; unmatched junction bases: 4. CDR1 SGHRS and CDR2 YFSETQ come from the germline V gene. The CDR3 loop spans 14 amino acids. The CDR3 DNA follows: TGCGCCAGCAGCGCTCAGGGGGCACAAGAGACCCAGTACTTC. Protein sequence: CASSAQGAQETQYF.

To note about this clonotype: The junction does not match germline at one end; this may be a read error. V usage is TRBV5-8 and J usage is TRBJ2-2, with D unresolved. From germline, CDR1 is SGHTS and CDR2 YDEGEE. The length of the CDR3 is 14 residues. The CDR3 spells CTSSSALNIVELFF. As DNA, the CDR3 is TGTACCAGCAGCTCAGCCCTTAACATCGTGGAGCTGTTTTTT.